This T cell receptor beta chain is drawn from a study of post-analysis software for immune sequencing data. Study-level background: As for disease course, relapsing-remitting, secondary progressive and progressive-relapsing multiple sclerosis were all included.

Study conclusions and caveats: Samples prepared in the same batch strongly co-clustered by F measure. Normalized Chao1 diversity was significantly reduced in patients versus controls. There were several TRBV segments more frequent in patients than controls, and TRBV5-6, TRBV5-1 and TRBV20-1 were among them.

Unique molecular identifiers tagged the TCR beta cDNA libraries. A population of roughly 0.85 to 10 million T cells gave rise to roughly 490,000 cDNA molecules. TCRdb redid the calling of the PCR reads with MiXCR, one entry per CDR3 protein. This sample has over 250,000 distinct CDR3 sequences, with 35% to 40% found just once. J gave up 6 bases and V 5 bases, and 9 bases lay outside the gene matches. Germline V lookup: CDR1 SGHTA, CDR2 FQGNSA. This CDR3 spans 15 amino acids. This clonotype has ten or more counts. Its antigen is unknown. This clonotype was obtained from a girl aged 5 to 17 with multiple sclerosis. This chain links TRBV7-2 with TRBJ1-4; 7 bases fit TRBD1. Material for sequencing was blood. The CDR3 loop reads CASSPETGRHEKLFF. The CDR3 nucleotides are TGTGCCAGCAGCCCCGAGACAGGGAGACATGAAAAACTGTTTTTT.